The sequence of this TCR beta chain was determined in a study of T cells in localized non-small cell lung cancer. Profiling relied on immunoSEQ multiplex PCR, and the TCRdb table lists in-frame clones only, not all of them. The data hold around 100,000 clones, with about 87% observed a single time. Per germline, CDR1 MNHNS and CDR2 SASEGT. The CDR3 has 14 amino acids. Trimming shortened V by 7 bases and J by 1 base, and 12 bases separated the two germline ends. Sequences were derived from peripheral blood, sampled before any cancer treatment. This clonotype was sampled from a man between 40 and 70 years old with stage I squamous cell lung carcinoma. The chain carries TRBV6-1 and TRBJ2-3; no firm D call. This CDR3 reads CASTVEPGTDTQYF. Here the CDR3 DNA reads TGTGCCAGCACCGTGGAACCTGGCACAGATACGCAGTATTTT.